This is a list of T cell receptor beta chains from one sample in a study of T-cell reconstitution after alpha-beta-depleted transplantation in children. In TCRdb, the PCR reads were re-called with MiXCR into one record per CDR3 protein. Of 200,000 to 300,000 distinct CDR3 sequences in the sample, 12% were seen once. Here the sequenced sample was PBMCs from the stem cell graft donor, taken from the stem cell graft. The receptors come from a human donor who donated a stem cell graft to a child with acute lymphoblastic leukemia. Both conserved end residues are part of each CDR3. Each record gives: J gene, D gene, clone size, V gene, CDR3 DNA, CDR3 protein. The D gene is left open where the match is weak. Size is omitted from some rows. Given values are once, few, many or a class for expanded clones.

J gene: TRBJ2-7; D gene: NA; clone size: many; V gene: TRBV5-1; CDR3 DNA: TGCGCCAGCAGCTTGGAGGGGAGGCAGTACTTC; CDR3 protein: CASSLEGRQYF
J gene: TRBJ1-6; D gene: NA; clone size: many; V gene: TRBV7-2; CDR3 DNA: TGTGCCAGCAGCCTAGAGCCACCCGGCCGTAATTCACCCCTCCACTTT; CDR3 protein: CASSLEPPGRNSPLHF
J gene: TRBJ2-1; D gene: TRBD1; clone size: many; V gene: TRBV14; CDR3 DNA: TGTGCCAGCAGCCAAGAACAGGGGGCGTACAATGAGCAGTTCTTC; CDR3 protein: CASSQEQGAYNEQFF
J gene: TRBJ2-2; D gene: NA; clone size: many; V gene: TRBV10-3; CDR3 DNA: TGTGCCATCATGACGAAAACTGGGGAGCTGTTTTTT; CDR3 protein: CAIMTKTGELFF
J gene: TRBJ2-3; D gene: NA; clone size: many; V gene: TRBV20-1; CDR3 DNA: TGCAGTGCCGGGCCGGTAGGGCTCGCATGGGATACGCAGTATTTT; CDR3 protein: CSAGPVGLAWDTQYF
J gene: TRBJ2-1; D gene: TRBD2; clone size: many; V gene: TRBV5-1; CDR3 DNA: TGCGCCAGCAGCTTAGGGACTAGCGGAGAGCAGTTCTTC; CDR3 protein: CASSLGTSGEQFF
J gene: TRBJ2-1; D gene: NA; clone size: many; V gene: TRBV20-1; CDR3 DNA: TGCAGTGCTAGAGACACATCCTCCTACAATGAGCAGTTCTTC; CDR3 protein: CSARDTSSYNEQFF
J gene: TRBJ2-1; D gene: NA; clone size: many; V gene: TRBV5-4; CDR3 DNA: TGTGCCAGCAGCACGGGCACACCCGGGACGGGGAATGAGCAGTTCTTC; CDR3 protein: CASSTGTPGTGNEQFF
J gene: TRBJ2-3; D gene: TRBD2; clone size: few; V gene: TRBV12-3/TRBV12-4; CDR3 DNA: TGTGCCAGCAGCTCCTGGGCGGGGGGGCATTTGAATACGCAGTATTTT; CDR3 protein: CASSSWAGGHLNTQYF
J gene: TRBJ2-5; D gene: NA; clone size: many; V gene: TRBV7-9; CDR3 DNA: TGTGCCAGCAGCTCCCTGACCTTCCAAGAGACCCAGTACTTC; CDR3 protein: CASSSLTFQETQYF
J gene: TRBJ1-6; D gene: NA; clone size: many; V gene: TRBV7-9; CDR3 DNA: TGTGCCAGCAGCTTAGGGCAGAGCTCCTATAATTCACCCCTCCACTTT; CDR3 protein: CASSLGQSSYNSPLHF
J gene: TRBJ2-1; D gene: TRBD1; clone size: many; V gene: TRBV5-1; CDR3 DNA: TGCGCCAGCAGCTTCCGGACAGGGGTCTACAATGAGCAGTTCTTC; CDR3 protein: CASSFRTGVYNEQFF
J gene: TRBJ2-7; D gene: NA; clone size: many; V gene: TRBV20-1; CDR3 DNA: TGCAGTGCTAGAGATCAGGGAAACGAGCAGTACTTC; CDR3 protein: CSARDQGNEQYF
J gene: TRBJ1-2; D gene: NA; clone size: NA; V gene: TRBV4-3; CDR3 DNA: TGCGCCAGCAGCCAAGCCTGGACAGCGGGGGGGTATGGCTACACCTTC; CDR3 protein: CASSQAWTAGGYGYTF
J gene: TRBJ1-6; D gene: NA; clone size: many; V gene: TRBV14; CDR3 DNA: TGTGCCAGCAGCCAGGCCGGGACGTTGGGTTCACCCCTCCACTTT; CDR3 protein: CASSQAGTLGSPLHF
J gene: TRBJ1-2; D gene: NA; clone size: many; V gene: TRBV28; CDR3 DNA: TGTGCCAGCAGTTTACGCCCCTACGGGCGGTCGGTTGTCTATGGCTACACCTTC; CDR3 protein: CASSLRPYGRSVVYGYTF
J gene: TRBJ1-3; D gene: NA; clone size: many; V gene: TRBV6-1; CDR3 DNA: TGTGCCACCGCGGGCGGCTACTCTGGAAACACCATATATTTT; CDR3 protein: CATAGGYSGNTIYF
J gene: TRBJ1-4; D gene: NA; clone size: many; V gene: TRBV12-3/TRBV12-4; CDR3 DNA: TGTGCCAGCGGTCGAAGGGCCGGCGCCGCTAATGAAAAACTGTTTTTT; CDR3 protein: CASGRRAGAANEKLFF
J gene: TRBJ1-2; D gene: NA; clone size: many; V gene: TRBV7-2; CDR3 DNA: TGTGCCAGCAGCTTATCCGCCAGGGATGGTGGCTACACCTTC; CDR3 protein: CASSLSARDGGYTF
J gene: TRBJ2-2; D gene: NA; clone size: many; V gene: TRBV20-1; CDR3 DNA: TGCAGTGCTAGAGATTTCGGGGGACCGAACACCGGGGAGCTGTTTTTT; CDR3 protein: CSARDFGGPNTGELFF
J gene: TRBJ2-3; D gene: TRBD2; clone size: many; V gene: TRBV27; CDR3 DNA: TGTGCCAGCAGTTCTGTTGGGCGGGGGGGCTCGACAGATACGCAGTATTTT; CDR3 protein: CASSSVGRGGSTDTQYF
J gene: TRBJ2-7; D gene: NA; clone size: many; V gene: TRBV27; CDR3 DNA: TGTGCCAGCAGTTTAAGGCGGAACTCCTACGAGCAGTACTTC; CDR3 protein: CASSLRRNSYEQYF
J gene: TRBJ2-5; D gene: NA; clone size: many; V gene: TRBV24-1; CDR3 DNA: TGTGCCACCAGTGATTTCGGCAGGGGTAGGGAGACCCAGTACTTC; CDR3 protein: CATSDFGRGRETQYF
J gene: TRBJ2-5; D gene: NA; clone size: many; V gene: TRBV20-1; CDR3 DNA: TGCAGTGCTCTTCCCTTAACTAGGGGAAAAGAGACCCAGTACTTC; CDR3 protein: CSALPLTRGKETQYF
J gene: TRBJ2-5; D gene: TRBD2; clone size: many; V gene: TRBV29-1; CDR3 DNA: TGCAGCGGTGGCAGGGAGGGGGAGACCCAGTACTTC; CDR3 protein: CSGGREGETQYF
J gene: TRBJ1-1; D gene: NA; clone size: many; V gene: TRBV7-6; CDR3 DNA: TGTGCCAGCAGCTTAGGGACAGCCACTGAAGCTTTCTTT; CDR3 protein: CASSLGTATEAFF
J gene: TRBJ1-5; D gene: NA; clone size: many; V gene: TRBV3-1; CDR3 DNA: TGTGCCAGCAGCCAAGTCCGAGGCCAGCCCCAGCATTTT; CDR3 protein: CASSQVRGQPQHF
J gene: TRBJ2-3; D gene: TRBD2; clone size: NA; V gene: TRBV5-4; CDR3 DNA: TGTGCCAGCAGCTCGAGGACTAGCGGGGGGGCCTCTAGCACAGATACGCAGTATTTT; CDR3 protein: CASSSRTSGGASSTDTQYF
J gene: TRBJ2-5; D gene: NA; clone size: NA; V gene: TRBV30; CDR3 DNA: TGTGCCTGGAGTGTATGGAGAGAGGAGGTGCAGGGAGAAACCCAGTACTTC; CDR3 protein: CAWSVWREEVQGETQYF
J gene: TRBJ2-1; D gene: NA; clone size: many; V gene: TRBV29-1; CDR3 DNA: TGCAGCGTTGAAGCGCCTAAAGAGGTTTTGGAGCAGTTCTTC; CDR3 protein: CSVEAPKEVLEQFF
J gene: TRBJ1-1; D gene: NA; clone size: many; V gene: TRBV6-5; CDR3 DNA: TGTGCCAGCAGTTACACCGTTTCGAACACTGAAGCTTTCTTT; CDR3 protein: CASSYTVSNTEAFF
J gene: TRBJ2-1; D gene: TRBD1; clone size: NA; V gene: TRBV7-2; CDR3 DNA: TGTGCCAGCAGCTTACGGGCCACAGGGGAGATTTTAGGGGAGCAGTTCTTC; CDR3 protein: CASSLRATGEILGEQFF
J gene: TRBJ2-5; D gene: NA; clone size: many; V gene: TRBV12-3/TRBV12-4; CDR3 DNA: TGTGCCAGCAGTTTAGGTCTTATCGGGGAGACCCAGTACTTC; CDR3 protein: CASSLGLIGETQYF
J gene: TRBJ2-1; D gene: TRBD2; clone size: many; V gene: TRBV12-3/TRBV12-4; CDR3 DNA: TGTGCCAGCAGTGGACTAGCTCCCAATGAGCAGTTCTTC; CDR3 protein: CASSGLAPNEQFF
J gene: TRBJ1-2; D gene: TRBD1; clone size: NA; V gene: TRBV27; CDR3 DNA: TGTGCCAGCACACCTCGACAGGGAACCTATGGCTACACCTTC; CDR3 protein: CASTPRQGTYGYTF
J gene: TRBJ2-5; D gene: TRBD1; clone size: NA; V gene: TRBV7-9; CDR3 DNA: TGTGCCAGCAGCTCCCGGTGGACAGGGGGCGTAGAGACCCAGTACTTC; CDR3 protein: CASSSRWTGGVETQYF
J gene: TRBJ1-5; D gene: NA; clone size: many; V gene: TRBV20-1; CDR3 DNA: TGCAGTGCTAGAGATAGGCAGGGGAACAATCAGCCCCAGCATTTT; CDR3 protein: CSARDRQGNNQPQHF
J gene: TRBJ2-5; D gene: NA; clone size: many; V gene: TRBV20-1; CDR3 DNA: TGCAGTGCTAGAGATACTGTGGAGACCCAGTACTTC; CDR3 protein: CSARDTVETQYF
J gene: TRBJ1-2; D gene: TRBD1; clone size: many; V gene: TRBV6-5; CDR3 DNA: TGTGCCAGCAGTTACGGACAGGGGGCCTCCTACTTCTATGGCTACACCTTC; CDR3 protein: CASSYGQGASYFYGYTF
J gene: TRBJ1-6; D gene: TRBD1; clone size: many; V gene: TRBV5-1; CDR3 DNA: TGCGCCAGCAGTGGGACAGGGCGACCCCTCCACTTT; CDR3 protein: CASSGTGRPLHF
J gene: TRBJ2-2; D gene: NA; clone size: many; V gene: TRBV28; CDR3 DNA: TGTGCCAGCAGTCATAGGGGCGGGGAGCTGTTTTTT; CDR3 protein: CASSHRGGELFF
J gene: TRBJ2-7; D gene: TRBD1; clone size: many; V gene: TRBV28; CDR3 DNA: TGTGCCAGCAGCGACCGGGACAGCTCCTACGAGCAGTACTTC; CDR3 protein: CASSDRDSSYEQYF
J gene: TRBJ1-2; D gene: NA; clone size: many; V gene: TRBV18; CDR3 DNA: TGTGCCAGCTCATCCCGGGACTCTGGCTACACCTTC; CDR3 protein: CASSSRDSGYTF
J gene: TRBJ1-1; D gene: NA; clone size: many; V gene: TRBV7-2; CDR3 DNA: TGTGCCAGCAGACTTGCAGGGGCGAACACTGAAGCTTTCTTT; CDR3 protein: CASRLAGANTEAFF
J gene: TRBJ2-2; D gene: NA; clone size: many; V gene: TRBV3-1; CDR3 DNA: TGTGCCAGCAGCCAAGTTTTCATAGGGACCGGGGAGCTGTTTTTT; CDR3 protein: CASSQVFIGTGELFF
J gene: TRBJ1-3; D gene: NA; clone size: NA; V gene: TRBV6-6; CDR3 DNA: TGTGCCAGCAGACAGATCCCTAGAAACACCATATATTTT; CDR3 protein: CASRQIPRNTIYF
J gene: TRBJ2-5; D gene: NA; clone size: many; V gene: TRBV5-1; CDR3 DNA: TGCGCCAGCAGCTCCCCTCTTGGGCAAGAGACCCAGTACTTC; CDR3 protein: CASSSPLGQETQYF
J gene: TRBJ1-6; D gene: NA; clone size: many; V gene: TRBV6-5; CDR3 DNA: TGTGCCAGCACCGCGGGCAATTCACCCCTCCACTTT; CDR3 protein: CASTAGNSPLHF
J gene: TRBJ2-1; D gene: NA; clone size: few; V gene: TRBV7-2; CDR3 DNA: TGTGCCAGCAGCTTTAGGACAGCCGACAATGAGCAGTTCTTC; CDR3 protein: CASSFRTADNEQFF
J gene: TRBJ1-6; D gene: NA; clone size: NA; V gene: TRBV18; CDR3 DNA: TGTGCCAGCTCACCGCCGGGTCCAAATTCACCCCTCCACTTT; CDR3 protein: CASSPPGPNSPLHF
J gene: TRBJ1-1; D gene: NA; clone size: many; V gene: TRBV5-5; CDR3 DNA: TGTGCCAGCAGCTTGGATCGGGCAGGGATGAACACTGAAGCTTTCTTT; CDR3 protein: CASSLDRAGMNTEAFF
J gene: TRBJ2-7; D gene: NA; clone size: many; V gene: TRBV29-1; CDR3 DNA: TGCAGCGTCCAGGGACAAGGCGAGCAGTACTTC; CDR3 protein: CSVQGQGEQYF
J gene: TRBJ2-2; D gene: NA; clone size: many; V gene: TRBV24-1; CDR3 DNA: TGTGCCACCAGTGAGAACACCGGGGAGCTGTTTTTT; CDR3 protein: CATSENTGELFF
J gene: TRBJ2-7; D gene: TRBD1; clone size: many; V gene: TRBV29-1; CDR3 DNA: TGCAGCGTTGAAGAGCCAGGGGGCTACGAGCAGTACTTC; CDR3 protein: CSVEEPGGYEQYF